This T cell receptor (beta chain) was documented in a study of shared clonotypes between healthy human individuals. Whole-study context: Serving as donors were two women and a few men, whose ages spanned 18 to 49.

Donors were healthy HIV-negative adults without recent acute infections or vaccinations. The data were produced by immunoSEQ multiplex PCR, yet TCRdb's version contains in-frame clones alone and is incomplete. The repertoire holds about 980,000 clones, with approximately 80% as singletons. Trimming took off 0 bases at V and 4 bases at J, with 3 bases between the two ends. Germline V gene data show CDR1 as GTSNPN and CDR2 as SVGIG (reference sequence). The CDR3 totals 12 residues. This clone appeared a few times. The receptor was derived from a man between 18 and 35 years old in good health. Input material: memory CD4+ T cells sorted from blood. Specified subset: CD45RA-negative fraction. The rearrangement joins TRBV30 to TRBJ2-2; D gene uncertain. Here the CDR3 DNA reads TGTGCCTGGAGTGTACTCACCGGGGAGCTGTTTTTT. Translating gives CAWSVLTGELFF.